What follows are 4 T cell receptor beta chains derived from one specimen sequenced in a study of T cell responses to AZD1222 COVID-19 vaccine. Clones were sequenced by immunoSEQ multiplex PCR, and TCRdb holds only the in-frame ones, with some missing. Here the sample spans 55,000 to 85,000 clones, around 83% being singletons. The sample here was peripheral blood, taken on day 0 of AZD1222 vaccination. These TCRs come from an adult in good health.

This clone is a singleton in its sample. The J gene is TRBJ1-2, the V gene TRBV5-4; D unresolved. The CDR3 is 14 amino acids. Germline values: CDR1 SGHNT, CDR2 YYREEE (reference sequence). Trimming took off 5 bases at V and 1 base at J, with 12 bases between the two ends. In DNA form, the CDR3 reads TGTGCCAGCAGAGTTTCCGGATTTAACTATGGCTACACCTTC. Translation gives CASRVSGFNYGYTF.

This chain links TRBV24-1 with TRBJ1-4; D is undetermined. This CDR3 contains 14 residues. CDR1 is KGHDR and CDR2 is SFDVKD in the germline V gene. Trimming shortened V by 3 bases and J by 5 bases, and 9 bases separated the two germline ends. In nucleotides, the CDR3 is TGTGCCACCAGTGATAACAACGCGAATGAAAAACTGTTTTTT. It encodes CATSDNNANEKLFF.

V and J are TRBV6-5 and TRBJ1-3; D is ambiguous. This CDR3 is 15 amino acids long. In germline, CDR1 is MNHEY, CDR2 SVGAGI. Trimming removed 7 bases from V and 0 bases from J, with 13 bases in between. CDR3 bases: TGTGCCAGCATCGGGCTGTCGGCCTCTGGAAACACCATATATTTT. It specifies CASIGLSASGNTIYF.

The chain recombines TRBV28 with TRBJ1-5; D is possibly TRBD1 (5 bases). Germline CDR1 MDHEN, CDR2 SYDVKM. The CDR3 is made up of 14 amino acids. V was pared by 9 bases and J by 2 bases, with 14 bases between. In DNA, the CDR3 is TGTGCCAGTAGGACTCCGGGGGGCAATCAGCCCCAGCATTTT. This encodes CASRTPGGNQPQHF.